This T cell receptor (beta chain) appears in the sequencing data of a study of blood T cell repertoires in COVID-19. Study-level background: Samples of COVID-19 (acute and convalescent) were obtained from the United States, Italy and Spain. From T cells, B-cell-depleted T cells, or PBMCs came the material, which was cDNA or gDNA.

As processed by the authors: Researchers report that nucleated cell counts were estimated from reference gene primer amplification. TCRdb's copy holds only in-frame clones and misses some; the assay was immunoSEQ multiplex PCR. That table supplies the V and J calls and clone size; D and trimming were determined from the DNA. The table lists about 42,000 clones, roughly 90% of them singletons. The CDR3 has 14 amino acids. Germline V CDR1 and CDR2: LNHNV, YYDKDF (reference sequence). V lost 6 bases to trimming and J lost 2 bases, with 11 bases between them. The specimen was peripheral blood. The J gene is TRBJ1-3, the V gene TRBV15; D is possibly TRBD1 (5 bases). This receptor was taken from a woman aged 80 or older in a cohort sampled during active or convalescent COVID-19. Here the CDR3 reads CATREIGAGNTIYF. The CDR3 DNA reads as TGTGCCACCAGAGAGATAGGGGCTGGAAACACCATATATTTT.